Below, 22 T cell receptor beta chains from the same sample are listed, as sequenced in a study of cytomegalovirus exposure and HLA in healthy donors. Some clones are missing from TCRdb's copy, which holds only in-frame ones; the method was immunoSEQ multiplex PCR. Here the sample spans roughly 130,000 clones, about 88% being singletons. Sequencing was performed on PBMCs. The receptor source for this set is a woman between 18 and 30 years old in good health and CMV-seropositive.

This clone has only a few counts. V usage is TRBV7-2 and J usage is TRBJ1-6; 10 nucleotides match TRBD1. Germline CDR1 SGHTA, CDR2 FQGNSA. V dropped 6 bases and J dropped 9; count of bases not matched to a gene: 5. This CDR3 spans 14 amino acids. CDR3 DNA sequence: TGTGCCAGCAGTCCCGGGACAGGGGCTTCACCCCTCCACTTT. Translation: CASSPGTGASPLHF.

This clone is a singleton in its sample. The chain's CDR3 is CASSVEFGYGYTF. The CDR3 DNA sequence: TGTGCCAGCAGCGTAGAGTTCGGCTATGGCTACACCTTC. This sequence joins TRBV9 and TRBJ1-2; D remains ambiguous. The germline CDR1 and CDR2 sequences are SGDLS and YYNGEE. V lost 0 bases and J lost 4, with 7 bases in between. This CDR3 comprises 13 residues.

The chain joins TRBV9 to TRBJ2-3, with D possibly TRBD2 on 6 matching bases. V shed 0 bases and J shed 3 bases, with 17 bases lying between them. Germline V CDR1 and CDR2: SGDLS, YYNGEE. The CDR3 length is 17 residues. The DNA of the CDR3 is TGTGCCAGCAGCGTAGAGGTCGGAGGGGAAAGGACAGATACGCAGTATTTT. Residues: CASSVEVGGERTDTQYF.

The chain employs TRBV6-5 and TRBJ1-1, with a tentative D call TRBD1 (5 bases). V was cut by 7 bases and J by 11 bases, with 20 bases left in between. The CDR3 totals 13 residues. Germline loops: CDR1 MNHEY, CDR2 SVGAGI. CDR3 in DNA: TGTGCCAGCACCCCAGGGATGAAGGTCGAGGCTTTCTTT. It yields the protein CASTPGMKVEAFF.

The chain recombines TRBV6-5 with TRBJ2-2, with unresolved D. The CDR3 is 14 amino acids. From germline, CDR1 is MNHEY and CDR2 SVGAGI. V lost 0 bases and J 6 bases, leaving 8 bases between the germline ends. Written as DNA, the CDR3 is TGTGCCAGCAGTTACTCCGCTACGGCCGGGGAGCTGTTTTTT. Translating it yields CASSYSATAGELFF.

The V gene is TRBV28, the J gene TRBJ1-4; possible D gene TRBD1, 5 bases. Germline assignment: CDR1 MDHEN and CDR2 SYDVKM. This CDR3 has 18 residues. The V and J ends lost 5 bases and 1 base respectively, with 20 bases between them. The CDR3 here is CASSLYAGLLITNEKLFF. CDR3 sequence (DNA): TGTGCCAGCAGTCTATACGCGGGACTCCTGATAACTAATGAAAAACTGTTTTTT.

The chain employs TRBV9 and TRBJ1-5; D is possibly TRBD1 (6 bases). Trimming left V 4 bases short and J 1 base short, with 12 bases between. This CDR3 is built from 15 residues. Germline V CDR1 and CDR2: SGDLS, YYNGEE. The CDR3 DNA sequence: TGTGCCAGCAGCCCACAGGGAATAAGCAATCAGCCCCAGCATTTT. Translating gives CASSPQGISNQPQHF.

This CDR3 is CASSKTGPNYGYTF. The DNA for the CDR3 is TGTGCCAGCAGTAAGACAGGACCCAACTATGGCTACACCTTC. V is TRBV6-5 and J is TRBJ1-2; tentative D call: TRBD1 (6 bases). This CDR3 comprises 14 residues. The germline V gene has CDR1 MNHEY and CDR2 SVGAGI. V was trimmed by 5 bases and J by 2 bases, leaving 12 bases between them.

The V call is TRBV27, the J call TRBJ2-7; 9 bases fit TRBD1. CDR1 is MNHEY, CDR2 SMNVEV, per germline (reference sequence). This CDR3 region has 15 residues. Trimming at V came to 8 bases and at J to 4 bases, leaving 12 bases not matched to a gene. The CDR3 sequence: CASGSGQGVVYEQYF. Written as DNA, the CDR3 is TGTGCCAGCGGCTCGGGACAGGGTGTCGTATACGAGCAGTACTTC.

The chain links TRBV5-1 to TRBJ2-3, with 9 bases identical to TRBD1. V lost 4 bases to trimming and J lost 1 base; unmatched junction nucleotides: 10. Germline CDR1 is SGHRS and CDR2 is YFSETQ. This CDR3 is built from 17 residues. The CDR3 DNA follows: TGCGCCAGCAGCGCTACAGGGGGCCAATCCCGCACAGATACGCAGTATTTT. Protein: CASSATGGQSRTDTQYF.

The V call is TRBV28, the J call TRBJ2-3; tentatively, D is TRBD1 (6 bases). Germline assignment: CDR1 MDHEN and CDR2 SYDVKM. The CDR3 sequence is 14 residues long. Trimming pared 4 bases from V and 10 bases from J, leaving 18 bases between. The CDR3 region is CASSSGQPPQAQYF. The CDR3 bases are TGTGCCAGCAGTTCCGGACAGCCACCCCAAGCGCAGTATTTT.

This chain joins TRBV19 and TRBJ2-7; perhaps TRBD1 as D (6 bases). The germline V gene has CDR1 LNHDA and CDR2 SQIVND (reference sequence). Trimming pared 5 bases from V and 5 bases from J, leaving 13 bases between. This CDR3 is built from 13 residues. In nucleotides, the CDR3 is TGTGCCAGTAGTTCAACAGGGACCCACGAGCAGTACTTC. It encodes CASSSTGTHEQYF.

The chain carries TRBV10-3 and TRBJ1-1, with a tentative D call TRBD1 (6 bases). Trimming stripped 11 bases from V and 0 bases from J, with 13 bases between. Germline lookup yields CDR1 ENHRY and CDR2 SYGVKD. This CDR3 region has 13 residues. The CDR3 reads CALTQGLNTEAFF. CDR3 in DNA: TGTGCCCTCACTCAGGGGTTGAACACTGAAGCTTTCTTT.

As regards this clone: Its ends do not fully match the called genes, so a read error is possible. The gene calls are TRBV6-1 and TRBJ2-7, with 8 nucleotides matching TRBD1. CDR1 and CDR2 from the germline V gene are MNHNS and SASEGT. The CDR3 has 11 amino acids. The CDR3 spells CASRVPGGEHF. As DNA, the CDR3 is TGTGCCAGCAGAGTTCCAGGGGGCGAACACTTC.

The chain employs TRBV7-3 and TRBJ2-5, with TRBD2 as a possible D gene (5 bases). Per the germline V gene, CDR1 is SGHTA and CDR2 is FQGTGA. The CDR3 totals 15 residues. V was cut by 5 bases and J by 4 bases, with 17 bases left in between. CDR3 in amino acids: CASSPSGIESETQYF. The CDR3 DNA is TGTGCCAGCAGCCCTTCCGGGATAGAGTCAGAGACCCAGTACTTC.

The rearrangement uses TRBV7-2 and TRBJ2-5, with D maybe TRBD1 (7 bases). Germline V gene lookup returns CDR1 SGHTA and CDR2 FQGNSA. This CDR3 contains 15 residues. Trimming removed 5 bases from V and 4 bases from J, with 17 bases in between. The chain's CDR3 is CASSPQGGRTETQYF. Written as DNA, the CDR3 is TGTGCCAGCAGCCCCCAGGGGGGAAGGACAGAGACCCAGTACTTC.

The chain is built from TRBV7-8 and TRBJ1-2; D is possibly TRBD1 (5 bases). From germline, CDR1 is SGHVS and CDR2 FQNEAQ. V lost 7 bases and J 8 bases, leaving 26 bases between the germline ends. The length of the CDR3 is 16 residues. In DNA form, the CDR3 reads TGTGCCAGCACCAAATCTACGGACACCTGGCTTGGGGGCTACACCTTC. This sequence encodes CASTKSTDTWLGGYTF.

This sequence joins TRBV6-4 and TRBJ1-1; maybe TRBD1 (5 bases). Trimming took off 6 bases at V and 0 bases at J, with 8 bases between the two ends. The CDR3 has 13 residues. CDR1 MRHNA and CDR2 SNTAGT come from the germline V gene. The DNA for the CDR3 is TGTGCCAGCAGCCTGACAGTGAACACTGAAGCTTTCTTT. Amino acids: CASSLTVNTEAFF.

CDR3 DNA sequence: TGTGCCAGCAGTTCGCTCCAGGGGGTAGCTCCCTACGAGCAGTACTTC. Translating it yields CASSSLQGVAPYEQYF. The gene calls are TRBV28 and TRBJ2-7, with TRBD1 identical over 7 bases. Germline V CDR1 and CDR2: MDHEN, SYDVKM. This CDR3 region has 16 residues. V lost 4 bases to trimming and J lost 2 bases; unmatched junction nucleotides: 11.

The chain employs TRBV11-3 and TRBJ1-5; D is uncertain. With 1 base removed from V and 4 bases from J, the gap between germline ends came to 14 bases. The CDR3 consists of 16 residues. Germline CDR1 and CDR2: SGHNT and YENEEA. In nucleotides, the CDR3 is TGTGCCAGCAGCTTAGGACTCCTTACCGAAAATCAGCCCCAGCATTTT. Its translation is CASSLGLLTENQPQHF.

The J gene is TRBJ2-2, the V gene TRBV5-1; D possibly corresponds to TRBD2 (5 bases). This CDR3 comprises 17 residues. Trimming stripped 0 bases from V and 7 bases from J, with 19 bases between. Germline V CDR1 and CDR2: SGHRS, YFSETQ. Here the CDR3 reads CASSLARGLYGIGELFF. The CDR3 DNA reads as TGCGCCAGCAGCTTGGCCCGGGGTCTCTACGGGATCGGGGAGCTGTTTTTT.

This clone appeared a single time. This chain joins TRBV5-4 and TRBJ1-2; D gene ambiguous. The CDR3 covers 14 residues. V shed 2 bases and J shed 2 bases, with 10 bases lying between them. The germline V gene encodes CDR1 SGHNT and CDR2 YYREEE (reference sequence). The CDR3 DNA follows: TGTGCCAGCAGCTTCCAGAGGGAAAACTATGGCTACACCTTC. Translating it yields CASSFQRENYGYTF.